This T cell receptor beta chain was recovered during a study of post-analysis software for immune sequencing data. Overall study context: There were relapsing-remitting, secondary progressive and progressive-relapsing multiple sclerosis among the disease courses included. Regarding the study as a whole: By F measure, samples from a shared preparation batch strongly co-clustered. Compared with controls, patients showed significantly lower normalized Chao1 diversity. TRBV5-6, TRBV5-1 and TRBV20-1 belonged to a set of roughly five TRBV segments that were more frequent in patients than controls.

This clonotype was seen more than once but under ten times. The antigen remains unidentified. The CDR3 spans 15 residues. V lost 5 bases to trimming and J lost 11 bases; unmatched junction nucleotides: 12. Unique molecular identifiers were carried by the TCR beta cDNA libraries. There were 1 to 10 million T cells, and 400,000 to 650,000 cDNA molecules came from them. TCRdb redid the calling of the PCR reads with MiXCR, one entry per CDR3 protein. The table has roughly 200,000 distinct CDR3 sequences, around 30% seen once. This TCR came from a girl aged 2-17 years with multiple sclerosis. The rearrangement links TRBV12-3 or TRBV12-4 to TRBJ1-6, with 7 bases fitting TRBD1. The specimen was blood. In DNA form, the CDR3 reads TGTGCCAGCAGTACTACAGGGGTAGGGAGTGCACCCCTCCACTTT. Translated: CASSTTGVGSAPLHF.